A selection of T cell receptor beta chains follows, all from one sample in a study of blood T cell repertoires in COVID-19. Profiling relied on immunoSEQ multiplex PCR, and the TCRdb table lists in-frame clones only, not all of them. Of 260,000 or so clones listed, approximately 84% were seen once; the top ten hold 15% to 17%. The material sequenced was PBMCs or T cells enriched from blood (not recorded which). These TCRs come from a man aged 18 to 30 who had recovered from COVID-19. Each CDR3 is given with its conserved first and last residue. The order of the fields is V gene, J gene, clone size, D gene, CDR3 DNA, CDR3 protein. D genes are given only for firm matches. The size entry is marked missing in some rows and otherwise reads once, few, many or a size class.

TRBV3-1/TRBV3-2	TRBJ2-1	-	-	TGTGCCAGCAGTCGAGAAGCGCCGAGCTCCTACAATGAGCAGTTCTTC	CASSREAPSSYNEQFF
TRBV6-5	TRBJ1-1	-	-	TGTGCCAGCAGTTACTCGTCTCACGGGAACACTGAAGCTTTCTTT	CASSYSSHGNTEAFF
TRBV30	TRBJ1-1	-	TRBD1	TGTGCCTGGGGGGAGCATACAGGGGGCACTGAAGCTTTCTTT	CAWGEHTGGTEAFF
TRBV4-1	TRBJ2-7	-	-	TGCGCCAGCAGCCATGATACGGGGAGCTACGAGCAGTACTTC	CASSHDTGSYEQYF
TRBV19	TRBJ1-1	-	TRBD1	TGTGCCAGTAGTCTGGGGGACAGATTGAACACTGAAGCTTTCTTT	CASSLGDRLNTEAFF
TRBV5-1	TRBJ1-3	-	-	TGCGCCAGCAGCCTTGCGGGACGACTCTCTGGAAACACCATATATTTT	CASSLAGRLSGNTIYF
TRBV4-1	TRBJ2-6	-	TRBD2	TGCGCCAGCAGCCAAGTCTCGGGGGGAGGAAATGCTGGGGCCAACGTCCTGACTTTC	CASSQVSGGGNAGANVLTF
TRBV4-1	TRBJ1-5	-	-	TGCGCCAGCAGCCAGAGGGGGGGAAGCAATCAGCCCCAGCATTTT	CASSQRGGSNQPQHF
TRBV19	TRBJ2-7	-	TRBD2	TGTGCCAGTAGTATAATCCTAGCGGGAGTCTACGAGCAGTACTTC	CASSIILAGVYEQYF
TRBV23-1	TRBJ1-4	-	-	TGCGCCAGCAGTCAAACAGGGCCGTTTGACGAAAAACTGTTTTTT	CASSQTGPFDEKLFF
TRBV7-8	TRBJ2-7	-	TRBD2	TGTGCCAGCAGCCATAGGATCAACCCTGGTATCGGGACTAGCGGGGGGGCTGGTTACGAGCAGTACTTC	CASSHRINPGIGTSGGAGYEQYF
TRBV6-5	TRBJ1-6	-	-	TGTGCCAGCAGTTACCGGGGGAACAGTTCACCCCTCCACTTT	CASSYRGNSSPLHF
TRBV27	TRBJ1-1	once	-	TGTGCCAGCAGTTTGGAGGGCAGCTTAATGACTGAAGCTTTCTTT	CASSLEGSLMTEAFF
TRBV7-2	TRBJ1-1	-	-	TGTGCCAGCAGCCCCCAAAAGAGAGCTTTCTTT	CASSPQKRAFF
TRBV4-1	TRBJ1-5	-	-	TGCGCCAGCGGATGGGACAATAGGGGGAGAGGCAATCAGCCCCAGCATTTT	CASGWDNRGRGNQPQHF
TRBV27	TRBJ2-2	-	-	TGTGCCAGCAGTCTTCTACATAGGAGAGTCTGGACCGGGGAGCTGTTTTTT	CASSLLHRRVWTGELFF
TRBV3-1/TRBV3-2	TRBJ2-1	-	TRBD2	TGTGCCAGCAGCCAGGGTAGCGGGGGGGCCGGTGAGCAGTTCTTC	CASSQGSGGAGEQFF
TRBV13	TRBJ2-7	-	TRBD2	TGTGCCAGCAGCTTAGTAGCGGGAGTGAACGAGCAGTACTTC	CASSLVAGVNEQYF
TRBV5-1	TRBJ1-1	-	-	TGCGCCAGCAGCTTGGTGGGGCAGGGGACTGAAGCTTTCTTT	CASSLVGQGTEAFF
TRBV6-5	TRBJ2-7	-	-	TGTGCCAGCAGTTACTCCCAGTCCTACGAGCAGTACTTC	CASSYSQSYEQYF
TRBV5-1	TRBJ1-2	-	TRBD1	TGCGCCAGCAGCATTACTACAGGGGTCTATGGCTACACCTTC	CASSITTGVYGYTF
TRBV30	TRBJ2-1	-	-	TGTGCCTGGAGTCGGGACTCCCCCTACAATGAGCAGTTCTTC	CAWSRDSPYNEQFF
TRBV6-2/TRBV6-3	TRBJ1-2	-	TRBD1	TGTGCCAGCAGTTACTCCTGGACAGGGCTCGGCGGCTACACCTTC	CASSYSWTGLGGYTF
TRBV6-1	TRBJ1-6	-	-	TGTGCCAGCAGTGAATGGGCCATGGGGGCAGGACGACCCGCCGTTAATTCACCCCTCCACTTT	CASSEWAMGAGRPAVNSPLHF
TRBV19	TRBJ1-2	-	TRBD1	TGTGCCAGTAGGACCGGACAGGGGAATAACTATGGCTACACCTTC	CASRTGQGNNYGYTF
TRBV7-2	TRBJ2-1	-	-	TGTGCCAGCAGCTTAGGTGGGGGCCCGGAGTTCTTC	CASSLGGGPEFF
TRBV10-3	TRBJ1-3	-	TRBD1	TGTGCCATCAGTGAGGGACAGGTCTCTGGAAACACCATATATTTT	CAISEGQVSGNTIYF
TRBV11-2	TRBJ1-1	-	TRBD1	TGTGCCAGCAGCCGAGGGGACAGGGGCGCTGAAGCTTTCTTT	CASSRGDRGAEAFF
TRBV10-3	TRBJ1-5	-	TRBD1	TGTGCCATCAGTGCGACAGGGCTCGGACAGCCCCAGCATTTT	CAISATGLGQPQHF
TRBV7-9	TRBJ1-1	-	-	TGTGCCAGCAGCAATGAAGCGAACACTGAAGCTTTCTTT	CASSNEANTEAFF
TRBV28	TRBJ2-3	-	-	TGTGCCAGCAGTACCGTGGCGGGGGATACGCAGTATTTT	CASSTVAGDTQYF
TRBV19	TRBJ1-1	-	TRBD1	TGTGCCAGTAGTATAGCCCCCTACTGGGACAGGGTCGCCACTGAAGCTTTCTTT	CASSIAPYWDRVATEAFF
TRBV6-5	TRBJ2-2	-	TRBD1	TGTGCCAGCAGGATTCAGGGGGCCACCGGGGAGCTGTTTTTT	CASRIQGATGELFF
TRBV18	TRBJ1-6	-	-	TGTGCCAGCTCACCACCGGAGACGCACTATAATTCACCCCTCCACTTT	CASSPPETHYNSPLHF
TRBV4-1	TRBJ2-1	-	-	TGCGCCAGCAGCTTGGACAGATACAATGAGCAGTTCTTC	CASSLDRYNEQFF
TRBV7-2	TRBJ1-5	many	TRBD1	TGTGCCAGCAGCTCCTCGGACAGGAATCAGCCCCAGCATTTT	CASSSSDRNQPQHF
TRBV6-5	TRBJ1-5	few	-	TGTGCCAGCAGTCCCTCGGAGAGGGGAGGGCAGCCCCAGCATTTT	CASSPSERGGQPQHF
TRBV2	TRBJ1-3	-	TRBD1	TGTGCCAGCAGTGAACAGGGGGGAAGAAACACCATATATTTT	CASSEQGGRNTIYF
TRBV27	TRBJ1-1	few	-	TGTGCCAGCAGTGCACAGGGCCGGACTGAAGCTTTCTTT	CASSAQGRTEAFF
TRBV7-7	TRBJ2-2	-	TRBD1	TGTGCTAGCAGCTCTTTCCTGGGACAGCCGAACACCGGGGAGCTGTTTTTT	CASSSFLGQPNTGELFF
TRBV19	TRBJ2-1	-	-	TGTGCCAGTAGCCCTGCCGCAGGGCATGAGCAGTTCTTC	CASSPAAGHEQFF
TRBV19	TRBJ1-6	-	TRBD1	TGTGCCAGTAGTGTGGGGACAGGGGGCGCAATTTCGAATTCACCCCTCCACTTT	CASSVGTGGAISNSPLHF
TRBV2	TRBJ1-6	-	TRBD1	TGTGCCTCAAACCCCCCGCGGGACAGGCGTCACAGATCCTATAATTCACCCCTCCACTTT	CASNPPRDRRHRSYNSPLHF
TRBV10-1	TRBJ2-1	-	-	TGCGCCAGCAGCGGGACTCGCTACAATGAGCAGTTCTTC	CASSGTRYNEQFF
TRBV10-1	TRBJ2-3	-	TRBD2	TGCGCCAGCAGTGAAATAGCGGGAGGGAGGACAGATACGCAGTATTTT	CASSEIAGGRTDTQYF